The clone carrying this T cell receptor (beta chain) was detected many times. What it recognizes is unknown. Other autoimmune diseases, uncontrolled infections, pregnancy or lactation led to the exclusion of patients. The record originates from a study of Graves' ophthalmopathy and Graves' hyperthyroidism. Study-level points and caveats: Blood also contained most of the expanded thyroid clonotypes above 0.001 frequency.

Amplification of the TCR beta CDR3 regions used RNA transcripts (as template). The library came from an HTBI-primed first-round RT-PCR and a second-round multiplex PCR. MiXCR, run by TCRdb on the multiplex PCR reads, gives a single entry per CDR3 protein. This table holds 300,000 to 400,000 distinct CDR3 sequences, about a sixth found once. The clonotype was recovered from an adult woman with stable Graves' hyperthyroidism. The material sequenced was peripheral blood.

The CDR3 spells CASSFDLAYEQYF. The CDR3 nucleotides are TGTGCCAGCAGTTTCGACCTTGCCTACGAGCAGTACTTC. This chain links TRBV12-3 or TRBV12-4 with TRBJ2-7; D is undetermined. The CDR3 sequence is 13 residues long. V was trimmed by 3 bases and J by 2 bases, leaving 8 bases between them.